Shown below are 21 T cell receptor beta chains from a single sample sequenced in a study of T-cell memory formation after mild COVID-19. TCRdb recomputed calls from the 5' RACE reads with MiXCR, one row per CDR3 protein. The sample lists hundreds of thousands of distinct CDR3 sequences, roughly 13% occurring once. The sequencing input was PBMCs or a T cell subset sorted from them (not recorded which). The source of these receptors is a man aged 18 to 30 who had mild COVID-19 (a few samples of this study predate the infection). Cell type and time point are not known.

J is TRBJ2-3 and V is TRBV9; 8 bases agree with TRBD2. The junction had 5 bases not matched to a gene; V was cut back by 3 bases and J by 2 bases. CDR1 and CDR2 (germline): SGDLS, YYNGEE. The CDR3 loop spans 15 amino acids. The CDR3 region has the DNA TGTGCCAGCAGCGCGGGAGGGCAGTTCACAGATACGCAGTATTTT. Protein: CASSAGGQFTDTQYF.

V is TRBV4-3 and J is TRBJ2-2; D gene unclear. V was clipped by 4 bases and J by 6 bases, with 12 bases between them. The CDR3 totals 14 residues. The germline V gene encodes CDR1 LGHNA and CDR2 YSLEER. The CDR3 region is CASSPLERPGELFF. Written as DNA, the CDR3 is TGCGCCAGCAGCCCCCTCGAGCGACCCGGGGAGCTGTTTTTT.

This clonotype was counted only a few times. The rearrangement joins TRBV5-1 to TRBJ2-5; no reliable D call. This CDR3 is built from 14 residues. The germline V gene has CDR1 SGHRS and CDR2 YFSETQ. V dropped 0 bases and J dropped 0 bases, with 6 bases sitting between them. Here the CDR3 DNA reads TGCGCCAGCAGCTTGGGTTACAACCAAGAGACCCAGTACTTC. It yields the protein CASSLGYNQETQYF.

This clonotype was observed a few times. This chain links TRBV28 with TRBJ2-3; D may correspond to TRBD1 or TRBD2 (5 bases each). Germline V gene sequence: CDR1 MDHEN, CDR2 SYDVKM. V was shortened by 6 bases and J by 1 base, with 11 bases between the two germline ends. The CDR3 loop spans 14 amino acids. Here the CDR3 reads CASSGADGTDTQYF. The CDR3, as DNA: TGTGCCAGCAGCGGGGCGGACGGCACAGATACGCAGTATTTT.

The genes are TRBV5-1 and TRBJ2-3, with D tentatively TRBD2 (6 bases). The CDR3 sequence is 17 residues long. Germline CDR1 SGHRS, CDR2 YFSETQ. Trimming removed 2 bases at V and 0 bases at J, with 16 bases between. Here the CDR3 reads CASSFLNRDFSTDTQYF. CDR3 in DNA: TGCGCCAGCAGCTTCCTCAACCGGGACTTTAGCACAGATACGCAGTATTTT.

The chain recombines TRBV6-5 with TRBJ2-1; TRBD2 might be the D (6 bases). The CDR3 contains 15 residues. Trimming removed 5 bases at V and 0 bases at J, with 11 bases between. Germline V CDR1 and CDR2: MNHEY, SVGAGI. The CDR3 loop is CASSAGSSSYNEQFF. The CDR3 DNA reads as TGTGCCAGCAGTGCGGGGTCGAGCTCCTACAATGAGCAGTTCTTC.

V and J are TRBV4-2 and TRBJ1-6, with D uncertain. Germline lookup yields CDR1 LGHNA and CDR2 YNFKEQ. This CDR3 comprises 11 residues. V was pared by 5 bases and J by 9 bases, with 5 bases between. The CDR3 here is CASSGGSPLHF. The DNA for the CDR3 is TGTGCCAGCAGCGGCGGTTCACCCCTCCACTTT.

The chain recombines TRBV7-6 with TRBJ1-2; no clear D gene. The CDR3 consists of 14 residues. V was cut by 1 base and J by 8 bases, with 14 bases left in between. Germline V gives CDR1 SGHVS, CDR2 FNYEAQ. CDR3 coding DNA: TGTGCCAGCAGCTTAGTCAGTGATGTTCGCGGCTACACCTTC. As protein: CASSLVSDVRGYTF.

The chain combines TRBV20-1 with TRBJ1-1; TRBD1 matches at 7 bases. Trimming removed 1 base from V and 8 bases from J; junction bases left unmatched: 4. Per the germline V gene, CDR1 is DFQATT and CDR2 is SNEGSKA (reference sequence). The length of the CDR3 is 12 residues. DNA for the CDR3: TGCAGTGCTAGAGGAGGGGGCCCAGAAGCTTTCTTT. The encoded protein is CSARGGGPEAFF.

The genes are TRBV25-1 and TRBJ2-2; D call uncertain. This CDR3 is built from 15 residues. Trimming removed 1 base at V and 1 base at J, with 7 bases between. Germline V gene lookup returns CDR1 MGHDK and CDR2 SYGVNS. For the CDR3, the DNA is TGTGCCAGCAGTGAATTCGTACGGAACACCGGGGAGCTGTTTTTT. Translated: CASSEFVRNTGELFF.

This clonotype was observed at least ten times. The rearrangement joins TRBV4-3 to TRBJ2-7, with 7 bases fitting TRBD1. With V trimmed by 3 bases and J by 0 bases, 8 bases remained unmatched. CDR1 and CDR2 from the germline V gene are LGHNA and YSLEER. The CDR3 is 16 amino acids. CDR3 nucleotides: TGCGCCAGCAGCCAGGCCTTTGGGACAGTCTCCTACGAGCAGTACTTC. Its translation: CASSQAFGTVSYEQYF.

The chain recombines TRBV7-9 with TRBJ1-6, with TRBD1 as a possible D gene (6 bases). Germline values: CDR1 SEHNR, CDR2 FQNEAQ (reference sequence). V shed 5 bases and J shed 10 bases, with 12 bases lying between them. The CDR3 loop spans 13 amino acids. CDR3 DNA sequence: TGTGCCAGCAGCAGACAGGCCCTCTCACCCCTCCACTTT. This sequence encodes CASSRQALSPLHF.

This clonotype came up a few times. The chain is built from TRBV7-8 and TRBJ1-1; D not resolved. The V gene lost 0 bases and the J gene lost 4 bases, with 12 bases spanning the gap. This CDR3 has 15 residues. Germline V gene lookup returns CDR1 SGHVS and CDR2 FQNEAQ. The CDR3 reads CASSLAEGVGTEAFF. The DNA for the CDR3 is TGTGCCAGCAGCTTAGCTGAGGGTGTGGGCACTGAAGCTTTCTTT. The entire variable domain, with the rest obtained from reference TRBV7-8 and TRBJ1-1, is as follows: GAGVSQSPRYKVAKRGQDVALRCDPISGHVSLFWYQQALGQGPEFLTYFQNEAQLDKSGLPSDRFFAERPEGSVSTLKIQRTQQEDSAVYLCASSLAEGVGTEAFFGQGTRLTVV.

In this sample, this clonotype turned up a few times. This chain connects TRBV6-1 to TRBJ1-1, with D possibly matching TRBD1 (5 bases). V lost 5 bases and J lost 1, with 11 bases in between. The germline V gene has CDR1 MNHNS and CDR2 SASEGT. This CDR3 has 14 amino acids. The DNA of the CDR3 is TGTGCCAGCAGTATGGACGGGGGGAACACTGAAGCTTTCTTT. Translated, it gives CASSMDGGNTEAFF.

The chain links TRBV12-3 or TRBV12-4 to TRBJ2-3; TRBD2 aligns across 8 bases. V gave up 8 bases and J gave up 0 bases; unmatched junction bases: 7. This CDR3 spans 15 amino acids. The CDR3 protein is CASPRSGGSTDTQYF. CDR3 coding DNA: TGTGCCAGCCCTAGGTCGGGGGGGAGCACAGATACGCAGTATTTT.

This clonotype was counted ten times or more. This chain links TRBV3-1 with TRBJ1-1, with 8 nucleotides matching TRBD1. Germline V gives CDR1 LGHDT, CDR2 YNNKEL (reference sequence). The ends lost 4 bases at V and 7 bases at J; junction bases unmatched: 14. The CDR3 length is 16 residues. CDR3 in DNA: TGTGCCAGCAGCCGAAACGAACAAGACAGGGGTGGTGAAGCTTTCTTT. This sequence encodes CASSRNEQDRGGEAFF.

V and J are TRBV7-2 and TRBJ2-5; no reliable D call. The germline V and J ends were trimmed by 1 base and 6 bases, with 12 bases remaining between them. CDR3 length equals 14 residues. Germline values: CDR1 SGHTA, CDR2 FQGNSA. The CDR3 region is CASSLGVRTKTQYF. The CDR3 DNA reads TGTGCCAGCAGCTTAGGGGTCCGCACTAAGACCCAGTACTTC.

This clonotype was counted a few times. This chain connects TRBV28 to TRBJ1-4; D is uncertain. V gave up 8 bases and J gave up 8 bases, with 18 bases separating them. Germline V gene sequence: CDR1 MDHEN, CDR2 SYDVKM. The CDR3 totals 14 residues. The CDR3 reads CASLEEGLSEKLFF. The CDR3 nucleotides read TGTGCCAGCCTAGAGGAGGGTTTGTCAGAAAAACTGTTTTTT.

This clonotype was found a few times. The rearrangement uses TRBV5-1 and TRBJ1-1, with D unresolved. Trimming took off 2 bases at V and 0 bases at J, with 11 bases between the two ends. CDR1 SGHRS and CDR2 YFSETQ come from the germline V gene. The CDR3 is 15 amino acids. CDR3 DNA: TGCGCCAGCAGCTTCGGGGAAATAATGAACACTGAAGCTTTCTTT. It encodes CASSFGEIMNTEAFF.

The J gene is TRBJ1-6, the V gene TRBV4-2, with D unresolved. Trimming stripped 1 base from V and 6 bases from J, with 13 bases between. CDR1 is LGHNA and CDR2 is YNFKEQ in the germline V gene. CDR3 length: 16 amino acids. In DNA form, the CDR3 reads TGTGCCAGCAGCCAAGTAGAATTCAGCTCTAATTCACCCCTCCACTTT. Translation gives CASSQVEFSSNSPLHF.

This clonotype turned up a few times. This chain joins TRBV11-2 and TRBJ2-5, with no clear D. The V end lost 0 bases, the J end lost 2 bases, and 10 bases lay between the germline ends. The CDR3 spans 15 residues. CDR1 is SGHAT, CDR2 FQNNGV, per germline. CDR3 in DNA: TGTGCCAGCAGCTTAGAAGGTTTACTTCAAGAGACCCAGTACTTC. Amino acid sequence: CASSLEGLLQETQYF.